One and the same sample provided the 28 T cell receptor beta chains below, sequenced in a study of Ad26.COV2.S vaccination and SARS-CoV-2 variants. Treatment: some 19 received Ad26.COV2.S at low or high dose, single or two shots; several received placebo; per-sample allocation not given. Material that was analyzed had been drawn on day 63 after the first vaccine or placebo injection. This table comes from immunoSEQ multiplex PCR, and its TCRdb copy is limited to in-frame clones, with some not included. The sample yields around 450,000 clones, around 91% seen once. The sequencing here drew on peripheral blood, taken in a trial of Ad26.COV2.S vaccine versus placebo. Receptors originate from a person between 18 and 59 years old who received the Ad26.COV2.S COVID-19 vaccine or a placebo.

The chain recombines TRBV27 with TRBJ2-7; 8 bases line up with TRBD1. After removal of 6 bases from V and 3 bases from J, the junction contained 10 bases not matched to a gene. This CDR3 has 15 residues. Germline V gene data show CDR1 as MNHEY and CDR2 as SMNVEV (reference sequence). CDR3 in amino acids: CASSFAGTGRYEQYF. CDR3 in DNA: TGTGCCAGCAGCTTCGCCGGGACAGGACGCTACGAGCAGTACTTC.

V gene TRBV28 combines with J gene TRBJ1-2, with 7 bases aligning to TRBD1. V lost 8 bases to trimming and J lost 4 bases; unmatched junction nucleotides: 10. The CDR3 has 14 residues. Per germline, CDR1 MDHEN and CDR2 SYDVKM. The CDR3 DNA sequence: TGTGCCAGCCGAACCTTAGGGGGCGGCTATGGCTACACCTTC. Its protein is CASRTLGGGYGYTF.

Of note for this clone: An end of the junction does not agree with germline; a read error may underlie this. The chain links TRBV5-6 to TRBJ2-7; TRBD1 matches 7 bases. Germline V gives CDR1 SGHDT, CDR2 YYEEEE. The CDR3 is 12 residues long. CDR3 in DNA: TGTGCCAGCAGCTTGACAGGGGCCACCTCCAATTTC. Translated: CASSLTGATSNF.

On this clone itself: Distinct nucleotide sequences in the sample also encode this CDR3. V and J are TRBV6-2 or TRBV6-3 and TRBJ2-7; no firm D call. Trimming removed 6 bases at V and 3 bases at J, with 6 bases between. Looked up from germline, CDR1 is MNHEY and CDR2 is SVGEGT. The CDR3 spans 11 residues. This chain's CDR3 is CASSRFYEQYF. The CDR3 DNA follows: TGTGCCAGCAGCCGTTTCTACGAGCAGTACTTC.

The chain employs TRBV5-1 and TRBJ2-5; D call uncertain. The CDR3 covers 14 residues. V dropped 1 base and J dropped 7 bases, with 14 bases sitting between them. Germline V gene lookup returns CDR1 SGHRS and CDR2 YFSETQ. CDR3 loop: CASSLTWQSPTQYF. The DNA for the CDR3 is TGCGCCAGCAGCTTGACTTGGCAGTCCCCGACCCAGTACTTC.

The chain joins TRBV20-1 to TRBJ2-1; D is possibly TRBD1 or TRBD2 (5 bases each). This CDR3 has 10 amino acids. Between the trimmed V and J ends, which lost 1 base and 13 bases, there was a span of 8 bases. CDR1 is DFQATT, CDR2 SNEGSKA, per germline (reference sequence). The CDR3: CSARVGEQFF. CDR3 coding DNA: TGCAGTGCTAGAGTGGGGGAACAGTTCTTC.

V is TRBV27 and J is TRBJ2-7; D is tentatively TRBD1 or TRBD2 (6 bases each). This CDR3 has 16 residues. The germline V gene has CDR1 MNHEY and CDR2 SMNVEV (reference sequence). V was shortened by 3 bases and J by 0 bases, with 15 bases between the two germline ends. CDR3 sequence (DNA): TGTGCCAGCAGTTTGGTAGGGGGGAGTGGCTCCTACGAGCAGTACTTC. Translated: CASSLVGGSGSYEQYF.

V and J are TRBV7-9 and TRBJ1-6; D call uncertain. CDR1 SEHNR and CDR2 FQNEAQ come from the germline V gene (reference sequence). Trimming left V 6 bases short and J 0 bases short, with 12 bases between. This CDR3 contains 16 residues. Written as DNA, the CDR3 is TGTGCCAGCAGTTCCGACCAGAGCTCCTATAATTCACCCCTCCACTTT. This gives the protein CASSSDQSSYNSPLHF.

This chain joins TRBV7-2 and TRBJ1-5; 7 bases are shared with TRBD1. Germline CDR1 and CDR2: SGHTA and FQGNSA. CDR3 size: 15 residues. The J segment lost 4 bases and the V segment lost 1 base, leaving 4 bases of the junction unmatched. CDR3 sequence (DNA): TGTGCCAGCAGCTTAGGACGGGACAGAAATCAGCCCCAGCATTTT. Translating it yields CASSLGRDRNQPQHF. The complete variable domain, with remaining parts taken from reference TRBV7-2 and TRBJ1-5, reads GAGVSQSPSNKVTEKGKDVELRCDPISGHTALYWYRQSLGQGLEFLIYFQGNSAPDKSGLPSDRFSAERTGGSVSTLTIQRTQQEDSAVYLCASSLGRDRNQPQHFGDGTRLSIL.

The chain carries TRBV7-9 and TRBJ2-1, with 12 bases identical to TRBD2. The CDR3 extends over 15 amino acids. Germline lookup yields CDR1 SEHNR and CDR2 FQNEAQ (reference sequence). Germline trimming cut 8 bases from V and 2 bases from J; bases unmatched to any gene: 4. The CDR3 here is CASPLAGGPYNEQFF. CDR3 coding DNA: TGTGCCAGCCCACTAGCGGGAGGTCCCTACAATGAGCAGTTCTTC.

The CDR3 protein is CASSLNSGVPTLAGSYEQYF. The CDR3 nucleotides are TGTGCCAGCAGCTTAAATTCGGGGGTGCCGACACTAGCGGGAAGCTACGAGCAGTACTTC. V is TRBV7-8 and J is TRBJ2-7; 10 bases map to TRBD2. This CDR3 comprises 20 residues. V lost 2 bases to trimming and J lost 3 bases; unmatched junction nucleotides: 19. Germline V gene data show CDR1 as SGHVS and CDR2 as FQNEAQ.

The genes are TRBV6-5 and TRBJ2-7; TRBD2 agrees at 10 bases. After removal of 6 bases from V and 4 bases from J, the junction contained 9 bases not matched to a gene. The CDR3 is 15 residues long. Germline V gene sequence: CDR1 MNHEY, CDR2 SVGAGI. In nucleotides, the CDR3 is TGTGCCAGCAGCCGCTCTACTAGCGGGGTATACGAGCAGTACTTC. It encodes CASSRSTSGVYEQYF.

J is TRBJ1-5 and V is TRBV7-8; possibly TRBD1 for D (6 bases). This CDR3 comprises 16 residues. Trimming removed 1 base at V and 0 bases at J, with 10 bases between. Germline values: CDR1 SGHVS, CDR2 FQNEAQ. CDR3 protein: CASSLGGAYSNQPQHF. For the CDR3, the DNA is TGTGCCAGCAGCTTAGGGGGGGCTTATAGCAATCAGCCCCAGCATTTT.

This clone was seen a handful of times. V usage is TRBV19 and J usage is TRBJ2-7, with 9 nucleotides matching TRBD1. The CDR3 contains 14 residues. The germline V gene has CDR1 LNHDA and CDR2 SQIVND (reference sequence). V was clipped by 0 bases and J by 4 bases; unmatched bases: 1. The CDR3 spells CASSIEGTGYEQYF. The CDR3 coding sequence is TGTGCCAGTAGTATAGAGGGGACAGGGTACGAGCAGTACTTC.

The chain recombines TRBV27 with TRBJ2-1, with 7 bases identical to TRBD2. The V gene's germline CDR1 is MNHEY and CDR2 SMNVEV (reference sequence). The CDR3 length is 17 residues. The V segment lost 6 bases and the J segment 0 bases; nucleotides outside the gene matches: 11. The CDR3 sequence is CASRGSSGRPSYNEQFF. The CDR3 DNA is TGTGCCAGCAGGGGGTCCTCCGGGAGGCCCTCCTACAATGAGCAGTTCTTC.

V is TRBV10-1 and J is TRBJ1-5, with a weak D call TRBD1 (5 bases). The CDR3 totals 12 residues. Trimming took 8 bases from V and 4 from J, leaving 9 bases between them. The V gene's germline CDR1 is WNHNN and CDR2 SYGVQD (reference sequence). The CDR3 reads CASPGGNQPQHF. In DNA form, the CDR3 reads TGCGCCAGCCCCGGGGGGAATCAGCCCCAGCATTTT.

The J gene is TRBJ1-2, the V gene TRBV19, with D possibly being TRBD1 (5 bases). V shed 6 bases and J shed 0 bases, with 8 bases lying between them. The CDR3 runs 13 residues. Germline V lookup: CDR1 LNHDA, CDR2 SQIVND (reference sequence). CDR3 DNA sequence: TGTGCCAGTAGGCAGGGTTCTAACTATGGCTACACCTTC. It codes for CASRQGSNYGYTF. Together with reference TRBV19 and TRBJ1-2, the CDR3 gives the full variable domain: DGGITQSPKYLFRKEGQNVTLSCEQNLNHDAMYWYRQDPGQGLRLIYYSQIVNDFQKGDIAEGYSVSREKKESFPLTVTSAQKNPTAFYLCASRQGSNYGYTFGSGTRLTVV.

The chain joins TRBV30 to TRBJ1-4; TRBD1 agrees at 7 bases. The CDR3 loop spans 14 amino acids. The trim removed 4 bases at V and 3 bases at J, leaving 5 bases unmatched. CDR1 and CDR2 (germline): GTSNPN, SVGIG (reference sequence). The CDR3 reads CAWNRGVANEKLFF. CDR3 nucleotide sequence: TGTGCCTGGAACAGGGGTGTAGCTAATGAAAAACTGTTTTTT.

The chain joins TRBV9 to TRBJ2-2; D unclear. Trimming stripped 0 bases from V and 7 bases from J, with 16 bases between. The CDR3 spans 16 residues. Germline V gene data show CDR1 as SGDLS and CDR2 as YYNGEE. CDR3 in DNA: TGTGCCAGCAGCGTAGGAGTGGGAAGGTGGGGCGGGGAGCTGTTTTTT. It translates to CASSVGVGRWGGELFF.

The V call is TRBV27, the J call TRBJ1-1; D is undetermined. This CDR3 has 15 residues. The germline V gene has CDR1 MNHEY and CDR2 SMNVEV (reference sequence). Trimming shortened V by 3 bases and J by 1 base, and 12 bases separated the two germline ends. CDR3 bases: TGTGCCAGCAGTTTCTCGCTTCCAACGAACACTGAAGCTTTCTTT. Translating it yields CASSFSLPTNTEAFF.

The gene calls are TRBV2 and TRBJ1-5, with D possibly being TRBD1 (5 bases). Germline loops: CDR1 SNHLY, CDR2 FYNNEI. Trimming took off 4 bases at V and 0 bases at J, with 19 bases between the two ends. The CDR3 extends over 18 amino acids. CDR3 nucleotides: TGTGCCAGCAGTGGGGCGACAGCGAGGGTGTATAGCAATCAGCCCCAGCATTTT. Its translation is CASSGATARVYSNQPQHF.

The rearrangement joins TRBV28 to TRBJ2-2; TRBD2 agrees at 9 bases. The CDR3 sequence is 13 residues long. J was trimmed by 5 bases and V by 6 bases; bases with no gene match: 1. Germline lookup yields CDR1 MDHEN and CDR2 SYDVKM. Written as DNA, the CDR3 is TGTGCCAGCAGAACTAGCGGGACCGGGGAGCTGTTTTTT. It specifies CASRTSGTGELFF. The full variable domain, completed using reference TRBV28 and TRBJ2-2, is DVKVTQSSRYLVKRTGEKVFLECVQDMDHENMFWYRQDPGLGLRLIYFSYDVKMKEKGDIPEGYSVSREKKERFSLILESASTNQTSMYLCASRTSGTGELFFGEGSRLTVL.

This sequence joins TRBV11-3 and TRBJ2-7, with 9 bases matching TRBD1. The CDR3 runs to 15 residues. The germline CDR1 and CDR2 sequences are SGHNT and YENEEA. The V gene end was trimmed by 5 bases and the J gene end by 0 bases; junction bases not matched to a gene: 5. In DNA form, the CDR3 reads TGTGCCAGCAGCGCTGGACAGGGGCTCTCCTACGAGCAGTACTTC. Translating it yields CASSAGQGLSYEQYF.

The chain recombines TRBV2 with TRBJ1-5; the match to TRBD1 covers 9 bases. CDR1 and CDR2 (germline): SNHLY, FYNNEI. V was clipped by 4 bases and J by 3 bases; unmatched bases: 4. The CDR3 is 15 residues long. The CDR3 spells CASSGQGVLNQPQHF. The CDR3 nucleotides read TGTGCCAGCAGTGGACAGGGGGTGCTCAATCAGCCCCAGCATTTT.

V gene TRBV4-3 combines with J gene TRBJ1-6; 7 positions match TRBD1. Trimming cost V 5 bases and J 6 bases; bases outside gene matches: 4. The CDR3 consists of 14 residues. Germline CDR1 reads LGHNA; CDR2 reads YSLEER. The CDR3 is CASSAGTVNSPLHF. Written as DNA, the CDR3 is TGCGCCAGCAGCGCCGGGACAGTTAATTCACCCCTCCACTTT.

The rearrangement joins TRBV18 to TRBJ2-7; 9 nucleotides match TRBD2. Germline lookup yields CDR1 KGHSH and CDR2 LQKENI. The CDR3 spans 15 residues. Unmatched junction bases numbered 10, after V lost 5 bases and J lost 5 bases. Here the CDR3 reads CASSGQREAFNEQYF. CDR3 sequence (DNA): TGTGCCAGCTCAGGCCAGCGGGAGGCTTTTAACGAGCAGTACTTC.

This clone showed up just a few times. The rearrangement uses TRBV6-5 and TRBJ1-6, with 9 positions matching TRBD1. Trimming removed 8 bases from V and 5 bases from J; junction bases left unmatched: 4. The CDR3 loop spans 14 amino acids. Germline V lookup: CDR1 MNHEY, CDR2 SVGAGI. The CDR3 protein is CASSGQGDNSPLHF. The CDR3 coding sequence is TGTGCCAGCTCGGGACAGGGAGATAATTCACCCCTCCACTTT.

This clone showed up just a few times. The rearrangement uses TRBV7-3 and TRBJ1-6; 10 nucleotides agree with TRBD1. V was clipped by 2 bases and J by 6 bases; unmatched bases: 4. The CDR3 is 16 residues long. Germline values: CDR1 SGHTA, CDR2 FQGTGA. For the CDR3, the DNA is TGTGCCAGCAGCTTATTTGGGACAGGGGTTAATTCACCCCTCCACTTT. Its translation: CASSLFGTGVNSPLHF.